The 2 T cell receptor beta chains below all came from one sample that was sequenced in a study of identical twins. TCRdb processed the 5' RACE reads anew with MiXCR; each CDR3 protein has one entry. The sample has around 470,000 distinct CDR3 sequences; approximately 15% are singletons. This sample was shared with a second study, whose subject was yellow fever vaccine responses in identical twins.

The sequencing input was CD4+ T cells sorted from blood. The receptors stem from a woman aged 18-35 years in good health.

The table lists this clonotype with many counts. The junction departs from germline at one end; a sequencing error may be responsible. This sequence joins TRBV6-5 and TRBJ2-1; 10 positions agree with TRBD2. Germline V CDR1 and CDR2: MNHEY, SVGAGI. This CDR3 region has 18 residues. The CDR3 DNA is TGTGCCAGCAGCTACTTTAAAGGGGGACTAGCGCAAAGGGGTGAGCAGTTCTTC. Translated, it gives CASSYFKGGLAQRGEQFF.

This clonotype has only a few counts. The chain combines TRBV6-5 with TRBJ2-5, with 14 bases matching TRBD2. The CDR3 runs 17 residues. Per germline, CDR1 MNHEY and CDR2 SVGAGI. The J segment lost 6 bases and the V segment lost 4 bases, leaving 10 bases of the junction unmatched. CDR3 DNA: TGTGCCAGCAGTTTCCCCGGGACTAGCGGGAGTGGGAAGACCCAGTACTTC. Protein: CASSFPGTSGSGKTQYF.